Below are 28 T cell receptor beta chains sequenced from a single sample in a study of cytomegalovirus exposure and HLA in healthy donors. Only in-frame clones appear in the TCRdb table, and some are missing; sequencing was by immunoSEQ multiplex PCR. The sample carries tens of thousands of clones, approximately 95% recorded once. The sample comprised PBMCs. These receptors all come from a young man in good health and CMV-seropositive.

The chain is built from TRBV5-1 and TRBJ2-7; 7 nucleotides line up with TRBD1. V gave up 0 bases and J gave up 7 bases; unmatched junction bases: 10. This CDR3 comprises 15 residues. The germline CDR1 and CDR2 sequences are SGHRS and YFSETQ. CDR3 amino acids: CASSLGQGSLKEQYF. In DNA, the CDR3 is TGCGCCAGCAGCTTGGGACAGGGCTCACTCAAGGAGCAGTACTTC.

J is TRBJ1-1 and V is TRBV13; 7 bases are shared with TRBD1. V dropped 5 bases and J dropped 0; count of bases not matched to a gene: 6. Germline V gives CDR1 PRHDT, CDR2 FYEKMQ (reference sequence). This CDR3 comprises 15 residues. The CDR3 spells CASSGTEPMNTEAFF. DNA for the CDR3: TGTGCCAGCAGCGGGACAGAGCCCATGAACACTGAAGCTTTCTTT.

This rearrangement joins TRBV4-2 to TRBJ2-7; D not certain. The length of the CDR3 is 15 residues. Germline V gene lookup returns CDR1 LGHNA and CDR2 YNFKEQ. The V and J ends lost 1 base and 0 bases respectively, with 10 bases between them. In DNA form, the CDR3 reads TGTGCCAGCAGCCAAGGCCGGTTCCTCTCCTACGAGCAGTACTTC. This translates into CASSQGRFLSYEQYF.

V gene TRBV5-6 combines with J gene TRBJ2-7; the D gene is possibly TRBD1 (6 bases). This CDR3 has 16 residues. Per germline, CDR1 SGHDT and CDR2 YYEEEE. The V end lost 4 bases, the J end lost 0 bases, and 17 bases lay between the germline ends. The CDR3 region is CASSPTDSRSSYEQYF. The CDR3 nucleotides are TGTGCCAGCAGCCCGACGGACAGCCGGAGCTCCTACGAGCAGTACTTC.

This chain joins TRBV23-1 and TRBJ2-7; D may be TRBD1 (5 bases). TRBV23-1 belongs to the ORF category, with a function that is uncertain. Trimming pared 1 base from V and 2 bases from J, leaving 15 bases between. This CDR3 contains 16 residues. The CDR3 is CASSQYSGHATYEQYF. The CDR3, as DNA: TGCGCCAGCAGTCAATACTCCGGACACGCTACCTACGAGCAGTACTTC.

The chain joins TRBV28 to TRBJ1-2; 9 nucleotides match TRBD1. Germline values: CDR1 MDHEN, CDR2 SYDVKM. This CDR3 contains 18 residues. The junction had 18 bases not matched to a gene; V was cut back by 5 bases and J by 5 bases. CDR3 nucleotides: TGTGCCAGCAGTAAACCCGGGACAGGGCACTCGGGAATATATGGCTACACCTTC. Its protein is CASSKPGTGHSGIYGYTF.

This chain links TRBV19 with TRBJ1-2, with 11 bases matching TRBD1. The germline gives CDR1 LNHDA, CDR2 SQIVND (reference sequence). The CDR3 extends over 15 amino acids. J gave up 5 bases and V 4 bases, and 6 bases lay outside the gene matches. CDR3 in amino acids: CASSTPGQGVYGYTF. In DNA form, the CDR3 reads TGTGCCAGTAGTACTCCGGGACAGGGGGTATATGGCTACACCTTC. Using reference TRBV19 and TRBJ1-2 for the parts outside the CDR3, the full variable domain is DGGITQSPKYLFRKEGQNVTLSCEQNLNHDAMYWYRQDPGQGLRLIYYSQIVNDFQKGDIAEGYSVSREKKESFPLTVTSAQKNPTAFYLCASSTPGQGVYGYTFGSGTRLTVV.

The chain carries TRBV30 and TRBJ2-7; D possibly corresponds to TRBD1 (5 bases). Trimming removed 7 bases from V and 6 bases from J, with 19 bases in between. Germline V gives CDR1 GTSNPN, CDR2 SVGIG (reference sequence). CDR3 length: 13 residues. Here the CDR3 DNA reads TGTGCCTCATTGGGGCGAGATATGGGCGAGCAGTACTTC. Residues: CASLGRDMGEQYF.

DNA for the CDR3: TGCGCCAGCAGCCCTCGACAGGCGACCTACAATGAGCAGTTCTTC. It yields the protein CASSPRQATYNEQFF. The chain employs TRBV5-1 and TRBJ2-1; possibly TRBD1 for D (6 bases). Per germline, CDR1 SGHRS and CDR2 YFSETQ. The V end lost 4 bases, the J end lost 2 bases, and 13 bases lay between the germline ends. This CDR3 has 15 residues.

This clone has a handful of counts. The rearrangement uses TRBV6-1 and TRBJ2-1; 10 nucleotides line up with TRBD2. Germline CDR1 reads MNHNS; CDR2 reads SASEGT. Losses at the gene ends were 2 bases for V and 7 bases for J; bases not matched to a gene: 5. The CDR3 consists of 15 residues. CDR3 bases: TGTGCCAGCAGTGAAAACCCAGCGGGAGGGAATGAGCAGTTCTTC. The encoded protein is CASSENPAGGNEQFF.

The chain uses TRBV5-4 and TRBJ2-4; D gene unclear. CDR3 size: 16 residues. V lost 4 bases and J lost 2, with 16 bases in between. CDR1 and CDR2 (germline): SGHNT, YYREEE (reference sequence). This CDR3 is CASSPKTSTPKNIQYF. CDR3 nucleotide sequence: TGTGCCAGCAGCCCGAAGACTTCTACGCCCAAAAACATTCAGTACTTC.

This chain joins TRBV6-1 and TRBJ2-4; D remains ambiguous. The germline gives CDR1 MNHNS, CDR2 SASEGT. The CDR3 contains 11 residues. V was trimmed by 6 bases and J by 8 bases, leaving 8 bases between them. CDR3 DNA: TGTGCCAGCAGCGAACAATACATTCAGTACTTC. Protein product: CASSEQYIQYF.

The gene calls are TRBV5-1 and TRBJ2-7; 9 bases align to TRBD1. The CDR3 consists of 14 residues. Germline V CDR1 and CDR2: SGHRS, YFSETQ. V lost 4 bases to trimming and J lost 3 bases; unmatched junction nucleotides: 5. As DNA, the CDR3 is TGCGCCAGCAGCGTGACAGGGGGAGACTACGAGCAGTACTTC. It yields the protein CASSVTGGDYEQYF.

On this clone itself: The identical CDR3 is also encoded by other nucleotide sequences in the sample. This chain uses TRBV5-1 with TRBJ1-1, with 9 bases identical to TRBD1. CDR1 is SGHRS, CDR2 YFSETQ, per germline. The CDR3 consists of 14 residues. Trimming at V came to 4 bases and at J to 1 base, leaving 2 bases not matched to a gene. The CDR3 DNA is TGCGCCAGCAGCCCACAGGGGGCGAACACTGAAGCTTTCTTT. Translated: CASSPQGANTEAFF.

The chain couples TRBV30 to TRBJ1-4; the match to TRBD1 covers 7 bases. Germline V CDR1 and CDR2: GTSNPN, SVGIG (reference sequence). The CDR3 length is 14 residues. J gave up 6 bases and V 2 bases, and 6 bases lay outside the gene matches. CDR3 nucleotide sequence: TGTGCCTGGAGTAGGGGGCAGGGTGATGAAAAACTGTTTTTT. Residues: CAWSRGQGDEKLFF.

The V gene is TRBV10-3, the J gene TRBJ2-7, with 7 bases fitting TRBD2. Germline CDR1 is ENHRY and CDR2 is SYGVKD. CDR3 length equals 13 residues. V lost 8 bases, J lost 5 bases, and 9 bases stayed unmatched. The CDR3 DNA reads as TGTGCCATCTCTAGCGGCCCCTGGGACGAGCAGTACTTC. Amino acids: CAISSGPWDEQYF.

The chain employs TRBV5-4 and TRBJ2-2, with TRBD2 as a possible D gene (5 bases). V lost 1 base and J lost 10, with 17 bases in between. The CDR3 sequence is 15 residues long. Germline lookup yields CDR1 SGHNT and CDR2 YYREEE (reference sequence). The chain's CDR3 is CASSLRTGPWEELFF. The CDR3 region has the DNA TGTGCCAGCAGCTTGAGGACTGGCCCCTGGGAGGAGCTGTTTTTT.

In nucleotides, the CDR3 is TGTGCCAGCAGCGGACTAGCGGGAGTTAGTGAGCAGTTCTTC. Protein sequence: CASSGLAGVSEQFF. J is TRBJ2-1 and V is TRBV2, with TRBD2 matching 13 bases. Trimming removed 6 bases from V and 9 bases from J; junction bases left unmatched: 5. The CDR3 sequence is 14 residues long. Germline V CDR1 and CDR2: SNHLY, FYNNEI.

The chain has TRBV30 and TRBJ2-2, with TRBD2 matching over 8 bases. The CDR3 runs to 16 residues. The V gene end was trimmed by 5 bases and the J gene end by 3 bases; junction bases not matched to a gene: 11. Per germline, CDR1 GTSNPN and CDR2 SVGIG (reference sequence). In DNA form, the CDR3 reads TGTGCCTGGCGTCCACCGGGACTAGTCTACACCGGGGAGCTGTTTTTT. Residues: CAWRPPGLVYTGELFF.

V is TRBV28 and J is TRBJ1-2; 10 bases are a match to TRBD1. With 5 bases clipped from V and 5 bases from J, the junction kept 5 bases outside the gene matches. There are 14 residues in the CDR3. Germline V gene lookup returns CDR1 MDHEN and CDR2 SYDVKM. Here the CDR3 reads CASSRTGGRYGYTF. DNA for the CDR3: TGTGCCAGCAGTCGGACAGGGGGGAGGTATGGCTACACCTTC.

The V call is TRBV5-4, the J call TRBJ2-4; D is perhaps TRBD1 (6 bases). V lost 3 bases and J 2 bases, leaving 9 bases between the germline ends. Germline CDR1 SGHNT, CDR2 YYREEE (reference sequence). This CDR3 has 14 amino acids. In DNA, the CDR3 is TGTGCCAGCAGCTCCACAGGGTCCAAAAACATTCAGTACTTC. Amino acids: CASSSTGSKNIQYF.

The V gene is TRBV13, the J gene TRBJ2-7; 8 positions agree with TRBD2. The trim removed 0 bases at V and 2 bases at J, leaving 6 bases unmatched. CDR3 length: 16 residues. Germline V gene data show CDR1 as PRHDT and CDR2 as FYEKMQ (reference sequence). CDR3 nucleotide sequence: TGTGCCAGCAGCTTAGGCCGGGAGGGAACAACCTACGAGCAGTACTTC. The encoded protein is CASSLGREGTTYEQYF.

The rearrangement uses TRBV15 and TRBJ2-3, with 9 positions matching TRBD1. This CDR3 spans 15 amino acids. Trimming cost V 1 base and J 5 bases; bases outside gene matches: 4. Germline assignment: CDR1 LNHNV and CDR2 YYDKDF (reference sequence). CDR3 sequence: CATSRGDRAGDTQYF. CDR3 DNA: TGTGCCACCAGCAGAGGGGACAGGGCCGGAGATACGCAGTATTTT.

The chain recombines TRBV15 with TRBJ2-7; 13 bases are shared with TRBD2. From germline, CDR1 is LNHNV and CDR2 YYDKDF (reference sequence). V gave up 1 base and J gave up 3 bases; unmatched junction bases: 0. This CDR3 has 15 residues. The CDR3: CATSRGTSGSYEQYF. In DNA form, the CDR3 reads TGTGCCACCAGCAGAGGGACTAGCGGGAGCTACGAGCAGTACTTC.

This clone was seen only once. The gene calls are TRBV15 and TRBJ1-5; D uncertain. CDR3 length equals 13 residues. V shed 0 bases and J shed 6 bases, with 6 bases lying between them. Per the germline V gene, CDR1 is LNHNV and CDR2 is YYDKDF (reference sequence). The CDR3, as DNA: TGTGCCACCAGCAGAGATGAGGGTCAGCCCCAGCATTTT. Protein sequence: CATSRDEGQPQHF.

V and J are TRBV14 and TRBJ2-1, with 12 positions matching TRBD2. This CDR3 spans 16 amino acids. The V and J ends lost 1 base and 8 bases, in that order; junction bases with no gene match: 6. CDR1 and CDR2 (germline): SGHDN, FVKESK. The CDR3 loop is CASSQGASGRAYEQFF. The CDR3 nucleotides are TGTGCCAGCAGCCAAGGGGCTAGCGGGAGGGCCTATGAGCAGTTCTTC.

The rearrangement uses TRBV28 and TRBJ2-3, with 10 positions matching TRBD2. The V gene's germline CDR1 is MDHEN and CDR2 SYDVKM. The CDR3 covers 16 residues. The trim removed 3 bases at V and 1 base at J, leaving 4 bases unmatched. CDR3 nucleotide sequence: TGTGCCAGCAGTTTTCTAGCGGGAGCGGGCACAGATACGCAGTATTTT. It codes for CASSFLAGAGTDTQYF.

The rearrangement uses TRBV4-1 and TRBJ1-1, with 7 bases aligning to TRBD1. Trimming cost V 1 base and J 1 base; bases outside gene matches: 3. CDR1 and CDR2 (germline): MGHRA, YSYEKL. The CDR3 has 15 residues. CDR3 in DNA: TGCGCCAGCAGCCAAGGACAGGGCCCGAACACTGAAGCTTTCTTT. Amino acids: CASSQGQGPNTEAFF.